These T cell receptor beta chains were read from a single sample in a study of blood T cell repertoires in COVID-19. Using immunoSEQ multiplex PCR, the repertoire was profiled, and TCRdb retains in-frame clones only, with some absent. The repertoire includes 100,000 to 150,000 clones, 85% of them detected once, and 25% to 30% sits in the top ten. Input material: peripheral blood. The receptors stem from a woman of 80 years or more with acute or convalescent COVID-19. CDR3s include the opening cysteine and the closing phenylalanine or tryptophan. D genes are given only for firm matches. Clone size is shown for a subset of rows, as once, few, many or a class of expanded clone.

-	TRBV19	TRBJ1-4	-	TGTGCCAGTAGTATACGAGGTGTTAATGAAAAACTGTTTTTT	CASSIRGVNEKLFF
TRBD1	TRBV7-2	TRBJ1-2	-	TGTGCCAGCAGCTTACCCCCGACAGGGATCTATGGCTACACCTTC	CASSLPPTGIYGYTF
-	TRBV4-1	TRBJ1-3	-	TGCGCCAGCAGCACACAGTTTCACTCTGGAAACACCATATATTTT	CASSTQFHSGNTIYF
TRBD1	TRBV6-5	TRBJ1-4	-	TGTGCCAGCACGGCGGACAGGGGCAATGAAAAACTGTTTTTT	CASTADRGNEKLFF
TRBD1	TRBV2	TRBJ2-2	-	TGTGCCAGCAGTTACAGGGGGACCGGGGAGCTGTTTTTT	CASSYRGTGELFF
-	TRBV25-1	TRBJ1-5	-	TGTGCCAGCAGCCAGGCTGGCCAGCCCCAGCATTTT	CASSQAGQPQHF
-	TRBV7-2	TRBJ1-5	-	TGTGCCAGCAGCCTGAACAGGGACGGCCAGCCCCAGCATTTT	CASSLNRDGQPQHF
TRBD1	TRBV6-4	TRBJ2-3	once	TGTGCCAGCAGTCCGACAGGGGGCGCAGATACGCAGTATTTT	CASSPTGGADTQYF
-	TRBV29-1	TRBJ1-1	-	TGCAGCGTCACAGGGTGGAACACTGAAGCTTTCTTT	CSVTGWNTEAFF
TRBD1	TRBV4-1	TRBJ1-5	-	TGCGCCAGCAGCCAGGGACAGGGTGTTCAGCCCCAGCATTTT	CASSQGQGVQPQHF
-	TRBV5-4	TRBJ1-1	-	TGTGCCAGCAGCGCGACAGCGATGAACACTGAAGCTTTCTTT	CASSATAMNTEAFF
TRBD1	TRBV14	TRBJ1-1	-	TGTGCCAGCAGCCAGTGGGGACAGGGCGGATCGGAGAAAGCTTTCTTT	CASSQWGQGGSEKAFF